The T cell receptor beta chain described here comes from a study of blood T cell repertoires in COVID-19. Whole-study context: Spain, Italy and the United States supplied samples that represented acute and convalescent COVID-19. From T cells, B-cell-depleted T cells, or PBMCs came the material, which was cDNA or gDNA.

The CDR3 contains 12 residues. In germline, CDR1 is SNHLY, CDR2 FYNNEI. Trimming shortened V by 5 bases and J by 2 bases, and 7 bases separated the two germline ends. In the study's own analysis: Estimation of nucleated cell counts was performed using reference gene primer amplification. Sequencing used immunoSEQ multiplex PCR; TCRdb keeps in-frame clones, though not all of them. V and J calls and clone size come straight from that table; D and trimming were deduced from the DNA. The sample includes more than 350,000 clones, more than 80% of them seen just once. Patients of the Seattle cohort, enrolled during active infection, were followed longitudinally.

Sequencing was done on a sample of peripheral blood. The clonotype comes from a woman in her 30s with COVID-19, enrolled during active disease. This rearrangement joins TRBV2 to TRBJ2-7, with D unclear. CDR3 amino acids: CASSSPAYEQYF. CDR3 sequence (DNA): TGTGCCAGCAGTTCCCCGGCCTACGAGCAGTACTTC.